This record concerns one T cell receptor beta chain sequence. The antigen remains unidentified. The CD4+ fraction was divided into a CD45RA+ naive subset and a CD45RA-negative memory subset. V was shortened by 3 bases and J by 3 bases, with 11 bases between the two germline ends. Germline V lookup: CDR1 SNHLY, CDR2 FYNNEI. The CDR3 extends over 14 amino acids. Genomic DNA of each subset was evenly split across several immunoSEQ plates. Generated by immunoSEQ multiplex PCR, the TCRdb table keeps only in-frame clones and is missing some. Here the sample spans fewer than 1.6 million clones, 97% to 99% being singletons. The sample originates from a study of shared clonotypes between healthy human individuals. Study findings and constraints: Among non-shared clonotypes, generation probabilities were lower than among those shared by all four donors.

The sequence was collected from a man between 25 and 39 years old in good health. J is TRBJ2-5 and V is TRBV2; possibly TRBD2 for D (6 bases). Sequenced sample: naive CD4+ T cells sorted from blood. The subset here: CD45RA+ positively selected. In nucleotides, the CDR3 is TGTGCCAGCAGTGATAAATGGGGGGAAGAGACCCAGTACTTC. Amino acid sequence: CASSDKWGEETQYF.